The 20 T cell receptor beta chains below come from one sample, sequenced in a study of T-cell memory formation after mild COVID-19. MiXCR was run by TCRdb on the 5' RACE reads, yielding one entry per CDR3 protein. Among hundreds of thousands of distinct CDR3 sequences listed, 25% to 30% were seen once. The sample comprised PBMCs or a T cell subset sorted from them (not recorded which). The receptors stem from an adult woman who had mild COVID-19 (a few samples of this study predate the infection). Cell type and time point are not known.

This clonotype was observed many times. This chain links TRBV12-3 or TRBV12-4 with TRBJ1-1; 9 bases align to TRBD1. The CDR3 spans 15 residues. After removal of 2 bases from V and 12 bases from J, the junction contained 13 bases not matched to a gene. The CDR3 protein is CASSLTGGYQGVSFF. The CDR3, as DNA: TGTGCCAGCAGTTTAACAGGGGGCTACCAAGGAGTATCTTTCTTT.

V and J are TRBV11-2 and TRBJ2-1, with 10 bases fitting TRBD2. CDR1 SGHAT and CDR2 FQNNGV come from the germline V gene. The V and J ends lost 5 bases and 5 bases, in that order; junction bases with no gene match: 6. The CDR3 runs to 15 residues. CDR3 residues: CASSGMGLANNEQFF. DNA of the CDR3: TGTGCCAGCAGCGGAATGGGACTAGCGAACAATGAGCAGTTCTTC.

This clonotype has just a few counts. This chain links TRBV7-2 with TRBJ2-7; TRBD2 matches at 10 bases. Germline trimming cut 0 bases from V and 2 bases from J; bases unmatched to any gene: 10. CDR1 and CDR2 (germline): SGHTA, FQGNSA. The CDR3 contains 18 residues. CDR3 nucleotides: TGTGCCAGCAGCTTAGCGGCGCTAGCGGGAGTAGTGCCCTACGAGCAGTACTTC. It is translated as CASSLAALAGVVPYEQYF. Variable domain in full (rest from reference TRBV7-2 and TRBJ2-7): GAGVSQSPSNKVTEKGKDVELRCDPISGHTALYWYRQSLGQGLEFLIYFQGNSAPDKSGLPSDRFSAERTGGSVSTLTIQRTQQEDSAVYLCASSLAALAGVVPYEQYFGPGTRLTVT.

This sequence joins TRBV12-3 or TRBV12-4 and TRBJ1-1; the D gene is possibly TRBD1 (5 bases). Trimming stripped 1 base from V and 1 base from J, with 10 bases between. The CDR3 has 15 amino acids. CDR3 in DNA: TGTGCCAGCAGTTTAGACGAGACAGCGAACACTGAAGCTTTCTTT. Translating it yields CASSLDETANTEAFF.

As DNA, the CDR3 is TGTGCCACCAGAGAGACTAGCGGGATGGGTTACAATGAGCAGTTCTTC. Its translation is CATRETSGMGYNEQFF. The rearrangement uses TRBV24-1 and TRBJ2-1; 11 bases are shared with TRBD2. In germline, CDR1 is KGHDR, CDR2 SFDVKD. The CDR3 is made up of 16 amino acids. J gave up 4 bases and V 7 bases, and 8 bases lay outside the gene matches.

This chain connects TRBV5-1 to TRBJ2-1; a weak D match, TRBD2 (6 bases). V was pared by 3 bases and J by 8 bases, with 12 bases between. The CDR3 is 13 residues long. The V gene's germline CDR1 is SGHRS and CDR2 YFSETQ. The CDR3 DNA reads TGCGCCAGCAGCTCGTGGTGGGAGGATGAGCAGTTCTTC. The encoded protein is CASSSWWEDEQFF.

The rearrangement uses TRBV24-1 and TRBJ2-2; 7 nucleotides agree with TRBD2. The J segment lost 6 bases and the V segment lost 3 bases, leaving 9 bases of the junction unmatched. CDR1 is KGHDR and CDR2 is SFDVKD in the germline V gene. CDR3 size: 16 residues. The CDR3 nucleotides read TGTGCCACCAGTGATATTGGCGGGAGAAGTCCCGGGGAGCTGTTTTTT. This encodes CATSDIGGRSPGELFF.

The CDR3 here is CASSPQKAGTGYLNGYTF. CDR3 sequence (DNA): TGTGCCAGCTCACCACAAAAAGCCGGGACAGGGTACTTGAATGGCTACACCTTC. The chain couples TRBV18 to TRBJ1-2, with 9 bases identical to TRBD1. CDR1 and CDR2 (germline): KGHSH, LQKENI. The V and J ends lost 1 base and 6 bases, in that order; junction bases with no gene match: 15. The CDR3 has 18 amino acids.

This clonotype was recorded a few times. This chain links TRBV12-3 or TRBV12-4 with TRBJ1-5; D remains ambiguous. Trimming removed 5 bases from V and 0 bases from J, with 8 bases in between. The CDR3 loop spans 14 amino acids. The CDR3 protein is CASSPSLSNQPQHF. The CDR3 DNA is TGTGCCAGCAGTCCCTCACTTAGCAATCAGCCCCAGCATTTT.

This clonotype was observed a handful of times. The chain recombines TRBV7-9 with TRBJ2-1, with TRBD2 identical over 9 bases. CDR3 length: 16 amino acids. V shed 4 bases and J 7 bases; nucleotides not matched to a gene: 11. Germline CDR1 is SEHNR and CDR2 is FQNEAQ (reference sequence). The CDR3 reads CASSSSPGLAENEQFF. The CDR3 bases are TGTGCCAGCAGCTCTTCACCGGGACTAGCAGAAAATGAGCAGTTCTTC.

The J gene is TRBJ1-2, the V gene TRBV29-1, with 7 bases identical to TRBD1. Trimming cost V 4 bases and J 6 bases; bases outside gene matches: 5. The germline CDR1 and CDR2 sequences are SQVTM and ANQGSEA. The CDR3 is 12 amino acids. This CDR3 is CSVVTGINGYTF. The CDR3 region has the DNA TGCAGCGTTGTGACAGGGATTAATGGCTACACCTTC.

The V gene is TRBV7-3, the J gene TRBJ2-1, with 14 positions matching TRBD2. The CDR3 contains 16 residues. Germline V gene sequence: CDR1 SGHTA, CDR2 FQGTGA. The junction had 4 bases not matched to a gene; V was cut back by 2 bases and J by 7 bases. CDR3 coding DNA: TGTGCCAGCAGCTTATGGGGGACTAGCGGGAGAAATGAGCAGTTCTTC. It yields the protein CASSLWGTSGRNEQFF.

The sample holds one count of this clonotype. V usage is TRBV12-5 and J usage is TRBJ2-1; D possibly corresponds to TRBD2 (5 bases). Trimming pared 3 bases from V and 5 bases from J, leaving 14 bases between. This CDR3 spans 15 amino acids. Germline lookup yields CDR1 LGHNT and CDR2 FRNRAP. As DNA, the CDR3 is TGTGCTAGTGGTTTTTCCCTGGACTGGAACAATGAGCAGTTCTTC. Its translation is CASGFSLDWNNEQFF.

This rearrangement joins TRBV5-1 to TRBJ1-1; 11 nucleotides agree with TRBD1. This CDR3 is 16 amino acids long. Germline V lookup: CDR1 SGHRS, CDR2 YFSETQ. The ends lost 2 bases at V and 3 bases at J; junction bases unmatched: 6. The CDR3 DNA is TGCGCCAGCAGCTTTCTCCGGGACAGGGGGGACACTGAAGCTTTCTTT. It translates to CASSFLRDRGDTEAFF.

The CDR3 region has the DNA TGTGCCAGCAGTTACTTGGCAGGGGGCGAGCAGTACTTC. It specifies CASSYLAGGEQYF. The V call is TRBV6-2 or TRBV6-3, the J call TRBJ2-7; 7 bases match TRBD1. Trimming at V came to 1 base and at J to 6 bases, leaving 3 bases not matched to a gene. The germline gives CDR1 MNHEY, CDR2 SVGEGT. The CDR3 is 13 amino acids.

The chain links TRBV11-2 to TRBJ1-2, with TRBD1 matching over 7 bases. J gave up 4 bases and V 0 bases, and 8 bases lay outside the gene matches. The germline V gene encodes CDR1 SGHAT and CDR2 FQNNGV. The CDR3 covers 16 residues. The DNA for the CDR3 is TGTGCCAGCAGCTTAGATCAGACAGGGTATCGCTATGGCTACACCTTC. Translated, it gives CASSLDQTGYRYGYTF.

This clonotype was counted a few times. The rearrangement joins TRBV29-1 to TRBJ2-1; D might be TRBD1 (5 bases). In germline, CDR1 is SQVTM, CDR2 ANQGSEA. The V end was cut by 2 bases, the J end by 0 bases, with 17 bases between. This CDR3 spans 17 amino acids. CDR3 region: CSVEQPSRGSSYNEQFF. CDR3 coding DNA: TGCAGCGTTGAACAGCCAAGTAGGGGTAGCTCCTACAATGAGCAGTTCTTC.

This chain links TRBV12-3 or TRBV12-4 with TRBJ2-7; no definite D call. V was clipped by 5 bases and J by 9 bases, with 14 bases between them. This CDR3 region has 12 residues. Here the CDR3 DNA reads TGTGCCAGCAGTCCGGGTGGCCCCATGCAGTACTTC. It translates to CASSPGGPMQYF.

This chain connects TRBV20-1 to TRBJ1-1; possibly TRBD1 for D (5 bases). This CDR3 spans 12 amino acids. Trimming removed 6 bases at V and 1 base at J, with 9 bases between. Germline values: CDR1 DFQATT, CDR2 SNEGSKA (reference sequence). The chain's CDR3 is CSARQPNTEAFF. The DNA for the CDR3 is TGCAGTGCACGACAGCCGAACACTGAAGCTTTCTTT.

This chain connects TRBV3-1 to TRBJ1-1, with unresolved D. The CDR3 totals 14 residues. CDR1 is LGHDT, CDR2 YNNKEL, per germline (reference sequence). V was cut by 11 bases and J by 3 bases, with 19 bases left in between. The CDR3 reads CASRPSVPYTEAFF. The CDR3, as DNA: TGTGCCTCCAGGCCAAGTGTCCCGTACACTGAAGCTTTCTTT.